One sample yielded the 14 T cell receptor beta chains listed below, sequenced in a study of T cell responses to AZD1222 COVID-19 vaccine. This table comes from immunoSEQ multiplex PCR, and its TCRdb copy is limited to in-frame clones, with some not included. The sample lists about 27,000 clones, roughly 90% occurring once. Sequenced material: peripheral blood, taken 28 days after the second AZD1222 dose. These receptors were taken from an adult who received the AZD1222 COVID-19 vaccine.

CDR3 coding DNA: TGTGCCAGCTCAACCGGACAGGGGCCCAGGAACGCGGATACGCAGTATTTT. As protein: CASSTGQGPRNADTQYF. The chain carries TRBV18 and TRBJ2-3; TRBD1 agrees at 9 bases. CDR1 KGHSH and CDR2 LQKENI come from the germline V gene. Trimming took 5 bases from V and 6 from J; bases not matched to a gene: 15. The CDR3 sequence is 17 residues long.

The chain employs TRBV27 and TRBJ1-6; D gene uncertain. Germline V CDR1 and CDR2: MNHEY, SMNVEV (reference sequence). This CDR3 comprises 13 residues. V lost 2 bases, J lost 5 bases, and 4 bases lay in between. CDR3 nucleotide sequence: TGTGCCAGCAGTTTAAGGCATAATTCACCCCTCCACTTT. Its protein is CASSLRHNSPLHF.

The chain joins TRBV29-1 to TRBJ2-1; 7 nucleotides agree with TRBD2. Looked up from germline, CDR1 is SQVTM and CDR2 is ANQGSEA. The CDR3 spans 14 residues. V shed 4 bases, J shed 5 bases, and the junction held 8 bases outside the gene matches. The DNA for the CDR3 is TGCAGCGTTGTCGGGCTAGCGGTGGACAATGAGCAGTTCTTC. Its translation: CSVVGLAVDNEQFF.

The chain carries TRBV12-3 or TRBV12-4 and TRBJ2-2; no clear D gene. V lost 4 bases and J lost 3, with 6 bases in between. The CDR3 length is 13 residues. Here the CDR3 reads CASSSRDTGELFF. CDR3 DNA: TGTGCCAGCAGTTCCCGGGACACCGGGGAGCTGTTTTTT.

The V call is TRBV18, the J call TRBJ1-1, with D possibly TRBD1 on 5 matching bases. CDR3 length: 12 residues. CDR1 is KGHSH and CDR2 is LQKENI in the germline V gene. The V and J ends lost 1 base and 8 bases respectively, with 8 bases between them. The CDR3 sequence: CASSPRTQEAFF. In DNA, the CDR3 is TGTGCCAGCTCACCACGGACACAAGAAGCTTTCTTT. Based on the CDR3 plus reference TRBV18 and TRBJ1-1, the full variable domain is NAGVMQNPRHLVRRRGQEARLRCSPMKGHSHVYWYRQLPEEGLKFMVYLQKENIIDESGMPKERFSAEFPKEGPSILRIQQVVRGDSAAYFCASSPRTQEAFFGQGTRLTVV.

This chain connects TRBV15 to TRBJ2-1, with TRBD2 matching 8 bases. Unmatched junction bases numbered 7, after V lost 6 bases and J lost 3 bases. The CDR3 has 15 residues. Germline assignment: CDR1 LNHNV and CDR2 YYDKDF (reference sequence). The chain's CDR3 is CATRAGRAGYNEQFF. The CDR3 DNA sequence: TGTGCCACCAGAGCCGGGAGGGCGGGCTACAATGAGCAGTTCTTC.

The J gene is TRBJ2-3, the V gene TRBV4-2, with D possibly matching TRBD2 (6 bases). The CDR3 loop spans 17 amino acids. Germline V gene sequence: CDR1 LGHNA, CDR2 YNFKEQ. The V end lost 0 bases, the J end lost 6 bases, and 19 bases lay between the germline ends. As DNA, the CDR3 is TGTGCCAGCAGCCAAGATTCTCCGGGGGTGCGTTTGGATACGCAGTATTTT. This sequence encodes CASSQDSPGVRLDTQYF.

The V and J genes are TRBV28 and TRBJ2-1; D perhaps matches TRBD2 (7 bases). Germline CDR1 and CDR2: MDHEN and SYDVKM. The CDR3 is 16 residues long. Between the trimmed V and J ends, which lost 6 bases and 2 bases, there was a span of 17 bases. The CDR3 nucleotides read TGTGCCAGCAGCCCTTTAGGGGGAGGGGCCTACAATGAGCAGTTCTTC. Translation gives CASSPLGGGAYNEQFF.

This chain links TRBV28 with TRBJ2-1; D tentatively fits TRBD1 or TRBD2 (5 bases each). Deletions cut 6 bases from V and 6 bases from J, with 9 bases between. Per germline, CDR1 MDHEN and CDR2 SYDVKM. The CDR3 length is 12 residues. CDR3 sequence: CASRGTSNEQFF. CDR3 bases: TGTGCCAGCAGGGGGACGTCCAATGAGCAGTTCTTC.

V is TRBV5-5 and J is TRBJ2-2; D remains ambiguous. V lost 5 bases to trimming and J lost 5 bases, with 7 bases between them. Germline CDR1 SGHKS, CDR2 YYEKEE (reference sequence). The CDR3 has 12 amino acids. The CDR3 is CASSRLTGELFF. The CDR3 DNA follows: TGTGCCAGCAGTAGACTGACCGGGGAGCTGTTTTTT. Complete variable domain (other parts from reference TRBV5-5 and TRBJ2-2): DAGVTQSPTHLIKTRGQQVTLRCSPISGHKSVSWYQQVLGQGPQFIFQYYEKEERGRGNFPDRFSARQFPNYSSELNVNALLLGDSALYLCASSRLTGELFFGEGSRLTVL.

The chain couples TRBV6-5 to TRBJ1-3; the D gene is possibly TRBD1 (5 bases). The germline gives CDR1 MNHEY, CDR2 SVGAGI. V was trimmed by 0 bases and J by 0 bases, leaving 6 bases between them. The CDR3 spans 15 residues. The CDR3 DNA reads TGTGCCAGCAGTTACTCGGGGGGCTCTGGAAACACCATATATTTT. It yields the protein CASSYSGGSGNTIYF.

V gene TRBV28 combines with J gene TRBJ2-3; the D gene is possibly TRBD2 (5 bases). Germline V gives CDR1 MDHEN, CDR2 SYDVKM. Trimming pared 6 bases from V and 0 bases from J, leaving 7 bases between. The CDR3 is 13 amino acids. CDR3: CASRLGSTDTQYF. CDR3 coding DNA: TGTGCCAGCAGACTAGGGAGCACAGATACGCAGTATTTT.

The rearrangement uses TRBV5-6 and TRBJ2-2; weak D call: TRBD1 (5 bases). CDR1 and CDR2 (germline): SGHDT, YYEEEE. The CDR3 is 12 residues long. Trimming pared 5 bases from V and 5 bases from J, leaving 7 bases between. The CDR3 DNA reads as TGTGCCAGCAGAGGGGTTACCGGGGAGCTGTTTTTT. Protein sequence: CASRGVTGELFF.

The gene calls are TRBV29-1 and TRBJ1-1, with D hard to call. Germline V gives CDR1 SQVTM, CDR2 ANQGSEA. With 3 bases removed from V and 0 bases from J, the gap between germline ends came to 5 bases. The CDR3 is 12 amino acids. The CDR3 spells CSVDRLNTEAFF. The CDR3, as DNA: TGCAGCGTTGACAGACTGAACACTGAAGCTTTCTTT.